Listed below are T cell receptor beta chains from one sample, sequenced in a study of blood T cell repertoires in COVID-19. Using immunoSEQ multiplex PCR, the repertoire was profiled, and TCRdb retains in-frame clones only, with some absent. The sample holds 200,000 to 300,000 clones, about 90% seen once. Sequences were obtained from PBMCs or T cells enriched from blood (not recorded which). Source of these receptors: a young woman with acute COVID-19. Both conserved end residues are part of each CDR3. The D gene is left open where the match is weak. Some rows mark clone size as missing; the rest say once, few, many or name a class of expanded clone.

cdr3_aa cdr3_nt j_call d_call v_call clone_size
CASSVSGTSTYEQYF TGTGCCAGCAGCGTCTCCGGGACTAGTACCTACGAGCAGTACTTC TRBJ2-7 TRBD2 TRBV9 .
CASSSGRGNTEAFF TGTGCCAGCAGTTCCGGACGGGGGAACACTGAAGCTTTCTTT TRBJ1-1 . TRBV2 .
CASSNTQGSSYEQYF TGTGCCAGCAGTAATACACAGGGGTCGTCCTACGAGCAGTACTTC TRBJ2-7 TRBD1 TRBV25-1 .
CASRTGGSPLHF TGTGCCAGCAGGACGGGGGGCTCACCCCTCCACTTT TRBJ1-6 . TRBV11-2 .
CAISERAGRTDTQYF TGTGCCATCAGTGAGCGAGCGGGGAGAACAGATACGCAGTATTTT TRBJ2-3 TRBD2 TRBV10-3 few
CASSYRQGYEQYF TGTGCCAGCAGTTACCGACAGGGTTACGAGCAGTACTTC TRBJ2-7 TRBD1 TRBV6-5 .
CAISTPGLAGNEQYF TGTGCCATCAGTACCCCGGGACTAGCGGGGAACGAGCAGTACTTC TRBJ2-7 TRBD2 TRBV10-3 .
CASIWRGVNGYTF TGCGCCAGCATCTGGAGGGGAGTGAATGGCTACACCTTC TRBJ1-2 . TRBV5-1 .
CASSQQQGFTEAFF TGTGCCAGCAGCCAACAACAGGGGTTTACTGAAGCTTTCTTT TRBJ1-1 TRBD1 TRBV3-1/TRBV3-2 .
CASSTTDSGNTIYF TGTGCCAGCAGTACGACAGACTCTGGAAACACCATATATTTT TRBJ1-3 . TRBV6-5 .
CASEAGTNTGELFF TGTGCCAGCGAGGCAGGGACGAACACCGGGGAGCTGTTTTTT TRBJ2-2 . TRBV9 .
CASSSHGTVNSPLHF TGTGCCAGCAGCTCCCACGGGACAGTTAATTCACCCCTCCACTTT TRBJ1-6 TRBD1 TRBV7-9 .
CASRFMGSDTEAFF TGTGCCAGCAGGTTTATGGGCTCCGACACTGAAGCTTTCTTT TRBJ1-1 . TRBV7-2 .
CASSITSGTYNEQFF TGTGCCAGTAGTATAACTAGCGGGACGTACAATGAGCAGTTCTTC TRBJ2-1 TRBD2 TRBV19 .
CASILPPGQGELYNEQFF TGTGCCAGTATCCTACCCCCGGGACAGGGGGAGCTCTACAATGAGCAGTTCTTC TRBJ2-1 TRBD1 TRBV19 once
CASSSGTGGNEKLFF TGTGCCAGCAGCTCCGGGACAGGAGGAAATGAAAAACTGTTTTTT TRBJ1-4 TRBD1 TRBV7-6 .
CATSTRGWNTEAFF TGTGCCACCAGCACCAGGGGGTGGAACACTGAAGCTTTCTTT TRBJ1-1 TRBD1 TRBV15 .
CASSYRDRRYGYTF TGTGCCAGCAGTTACCGGGACAGGCGCTATGGCTACACCTTC TRBJ1-2 TRBD1 TRBV6-5 .
CASSEAAGGRETQYF TGTGCCAGCAGTGAGGCCGCGGGGGGAAGAGAGACCCAGTACTTC TRBJ2-5 TRBD2 TRBV2 .
CASSVHRDSPLHF TGTGCCAGCAGTGTCCACCGAGATTCACCCCTCCACTTT TRBJ1-6 . TRBV6-4 .
CASSQGTGTYEQYF TGTGCCAGCAGCCAAGGGACAGGGACCTACGAGCAGTACTTC TRBJ2-7 TRBD1 TRBV3-1/TRBV3-2 .
CASSVAGLSTEAFF TGTGCCAGCAGCGTAGCGGGGTTGAGCACTGAAGCTTTCTTT TRBJ1-1 . TRBV9 .